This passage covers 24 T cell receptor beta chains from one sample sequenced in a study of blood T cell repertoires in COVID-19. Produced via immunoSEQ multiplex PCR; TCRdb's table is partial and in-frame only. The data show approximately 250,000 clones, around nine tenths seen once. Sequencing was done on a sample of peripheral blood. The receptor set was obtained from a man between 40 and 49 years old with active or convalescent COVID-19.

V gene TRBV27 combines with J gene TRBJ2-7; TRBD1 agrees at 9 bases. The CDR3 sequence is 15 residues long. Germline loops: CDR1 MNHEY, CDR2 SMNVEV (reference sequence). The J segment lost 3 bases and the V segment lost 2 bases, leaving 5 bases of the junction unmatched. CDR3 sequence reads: CASSLGQGSIYEQYF. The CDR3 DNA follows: TGTGCCAGCAGTTTAGGACAGGGGAGCATCTACGAGCAGTACTTC.

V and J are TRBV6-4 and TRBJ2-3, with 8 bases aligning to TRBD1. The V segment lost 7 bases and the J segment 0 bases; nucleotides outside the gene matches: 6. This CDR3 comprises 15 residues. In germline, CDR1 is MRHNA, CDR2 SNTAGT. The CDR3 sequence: CASKRTGTSTDTQYF. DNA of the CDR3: TGTGCCAGCAAGAGGACAGGGACTAGCACAGATACGCAGTATTTT.

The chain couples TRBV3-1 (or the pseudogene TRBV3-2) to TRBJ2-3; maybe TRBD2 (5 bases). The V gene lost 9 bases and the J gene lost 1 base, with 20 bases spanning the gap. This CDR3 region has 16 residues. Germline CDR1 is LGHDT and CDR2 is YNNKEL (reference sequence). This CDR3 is CARDLGVLGRTDTQYF. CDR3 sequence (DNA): TGTGCCAGAGACTTGGGAGTGTTGGGCCGCACAGATACGCAGTATTTT.

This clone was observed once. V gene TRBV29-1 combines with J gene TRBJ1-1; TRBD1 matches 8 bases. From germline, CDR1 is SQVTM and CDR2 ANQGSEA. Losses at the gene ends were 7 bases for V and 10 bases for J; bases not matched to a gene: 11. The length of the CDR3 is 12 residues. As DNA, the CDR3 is TGCAGCGCGGAACAGGGGGAGTGGAGAGCTTTCTTT. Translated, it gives CSAEQGEWRAFF. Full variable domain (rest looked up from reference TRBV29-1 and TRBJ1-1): SAVISQKPSRDICQRGTSLTIQCQVDSQVTMMFWYRQQPGQSLTLIATANQGSEATYESGFVIDKFPISRPNLTFSTLTVSNMSPEDSSIYLCSAEQGEWRAFFGQGTRLTVV.

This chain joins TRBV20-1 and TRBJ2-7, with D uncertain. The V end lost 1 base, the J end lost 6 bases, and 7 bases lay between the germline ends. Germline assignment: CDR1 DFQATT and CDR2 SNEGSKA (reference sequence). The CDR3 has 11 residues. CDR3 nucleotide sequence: TGCAGTGCTAGAGTTGAGCGCGAGCAGTACTTC. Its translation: CSARVEREQYF.

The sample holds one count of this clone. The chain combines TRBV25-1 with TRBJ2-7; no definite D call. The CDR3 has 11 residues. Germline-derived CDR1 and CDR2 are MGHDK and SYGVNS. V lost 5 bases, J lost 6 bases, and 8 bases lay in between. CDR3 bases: TGTGCCAGCAGTATCGGTTCCGAGCAGTACTTC. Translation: CASSIGSEQYF.

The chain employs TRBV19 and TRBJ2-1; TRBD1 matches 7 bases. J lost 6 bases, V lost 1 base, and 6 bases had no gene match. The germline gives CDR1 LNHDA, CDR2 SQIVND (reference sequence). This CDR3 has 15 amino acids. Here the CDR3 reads CASSIARGIGNEQFF. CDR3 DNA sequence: TGTGCCAGTAGTATAGCCAGGGGGATTGGCAATGAGCAGTTCTTC.

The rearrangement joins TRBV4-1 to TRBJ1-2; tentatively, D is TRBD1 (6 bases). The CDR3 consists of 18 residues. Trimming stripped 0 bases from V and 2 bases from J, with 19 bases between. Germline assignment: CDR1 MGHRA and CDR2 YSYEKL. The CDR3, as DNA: TGCGCCAGCAGCCAAGATAGTACCCGGACAGCGCCGAACTATGGCTACACCTTC. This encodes CASSQDSTRTAPNYGYTF.

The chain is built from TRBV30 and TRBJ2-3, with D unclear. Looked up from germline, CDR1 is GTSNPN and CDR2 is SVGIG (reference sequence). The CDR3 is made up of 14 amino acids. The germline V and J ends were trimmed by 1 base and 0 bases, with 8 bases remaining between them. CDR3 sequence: CAWSASGSTDTQYF. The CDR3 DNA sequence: TGTGCCTGGAGTGCGTCAGGCAGCACAGATACGCAGTATTTT. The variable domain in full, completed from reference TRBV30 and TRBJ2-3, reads SQTIHQWPATLVQPVGSPLSLECTVEGTSNPNLYWYRQAAGRGLQLLFYSVGIGQISSEVPQNLSASRPQDRQFILSSKKLLLSDSGFYLCAWSASGSTDTQYFGPGTRLTVL.

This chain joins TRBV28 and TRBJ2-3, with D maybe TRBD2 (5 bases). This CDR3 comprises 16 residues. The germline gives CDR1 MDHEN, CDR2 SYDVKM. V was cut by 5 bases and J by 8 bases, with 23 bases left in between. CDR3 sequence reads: CASSRPSVEPRGTQYF. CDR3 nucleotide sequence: TGTGCCAGCAGTCGACCCTCGGTAGAGCCCCGGGGTACGCAGTATTTT.

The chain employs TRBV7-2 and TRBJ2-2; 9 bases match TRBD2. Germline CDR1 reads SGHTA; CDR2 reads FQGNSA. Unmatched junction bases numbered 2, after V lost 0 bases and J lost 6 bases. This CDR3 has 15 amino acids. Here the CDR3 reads CASSLARTSAGELFF. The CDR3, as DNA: TGTGCCAGCAGCTTAGCCCGGACTAGCGCCGGGGAGCTGTTTTTT.

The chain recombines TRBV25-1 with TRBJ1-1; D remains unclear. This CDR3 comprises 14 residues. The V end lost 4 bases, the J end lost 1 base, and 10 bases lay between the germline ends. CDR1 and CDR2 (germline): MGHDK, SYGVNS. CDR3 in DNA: TGTGCCAGCAGTGTGCAGGAGGGGAACACTGAAGCTTTCTTT. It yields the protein CASSVQEGNTEAFF.

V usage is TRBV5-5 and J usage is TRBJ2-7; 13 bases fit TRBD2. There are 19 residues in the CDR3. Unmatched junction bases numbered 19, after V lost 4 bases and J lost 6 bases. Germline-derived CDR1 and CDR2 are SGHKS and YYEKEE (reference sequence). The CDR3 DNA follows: TGTGCCAGCAGCCCCGAGGACAGGGTTGGACTAGCGGGAGAGGGCGAGCAGTACTTC. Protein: CASSPEDRVGLAGEGEQYF.

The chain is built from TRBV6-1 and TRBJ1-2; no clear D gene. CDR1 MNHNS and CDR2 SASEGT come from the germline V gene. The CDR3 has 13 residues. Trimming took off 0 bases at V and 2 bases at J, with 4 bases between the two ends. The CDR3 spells CASSEARNYGYTF. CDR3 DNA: TGTGCCAGCAGTGAAGCGAGAAACTATGGCTACACCTTC.

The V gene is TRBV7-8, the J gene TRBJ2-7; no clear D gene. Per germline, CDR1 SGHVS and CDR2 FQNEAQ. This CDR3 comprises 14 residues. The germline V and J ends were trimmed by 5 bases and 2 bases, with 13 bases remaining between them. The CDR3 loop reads CASSVGSSTYEQYF. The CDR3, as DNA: TGTGCCAGCAGCGTCGGTTCGTCCACCTACGAGCAGTACTTC.

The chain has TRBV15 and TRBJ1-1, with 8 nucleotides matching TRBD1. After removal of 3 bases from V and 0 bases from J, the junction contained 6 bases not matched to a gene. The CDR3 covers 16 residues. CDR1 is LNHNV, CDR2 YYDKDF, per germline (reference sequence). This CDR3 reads CATSSGQGVMNTEAFF. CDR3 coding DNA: TGTGCCACCAGCAGCGGACAGGGTGTCATGAACACTGAAGCTTTCTTT. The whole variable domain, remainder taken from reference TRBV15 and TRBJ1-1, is DAMVIQNPRYQVTQFGKPVTLSCSQTLNHNVMYWYQQKSSQAPKLLFHYYDKDFNNEADTPDNFQSRRPNTSFCFLDIRSPGLGDTAMYLCATSSGQGVMNTEAFFGQGTRLTVV.

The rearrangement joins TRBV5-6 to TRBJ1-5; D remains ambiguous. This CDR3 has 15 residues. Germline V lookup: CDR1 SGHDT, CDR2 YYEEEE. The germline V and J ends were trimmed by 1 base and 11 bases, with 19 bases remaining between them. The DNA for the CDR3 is TGTGCCAGCAGCTTGTACACCGACGAAGTTGAGGCCCAGCATTTT. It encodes CASSLYTDEVEAQHF.

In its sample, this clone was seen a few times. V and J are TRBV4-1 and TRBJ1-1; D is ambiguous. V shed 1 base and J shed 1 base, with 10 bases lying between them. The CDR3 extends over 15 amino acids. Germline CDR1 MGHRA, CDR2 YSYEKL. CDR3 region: CASSQGRTGNTEAFF. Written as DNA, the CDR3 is TGCGCCAGCAGCCAAGGGAGGACCGGGAACACTGAAGCTTTCTTT.

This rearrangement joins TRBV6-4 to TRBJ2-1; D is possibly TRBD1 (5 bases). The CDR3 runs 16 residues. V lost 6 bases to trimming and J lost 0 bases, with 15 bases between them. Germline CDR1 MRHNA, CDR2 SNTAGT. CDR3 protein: CASREQGTSSYNEQFF. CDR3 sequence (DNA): TGTGCCAGCAGAGAGCAGGGTACGAGCTCCTACAATGAGCAGTTCTTC.

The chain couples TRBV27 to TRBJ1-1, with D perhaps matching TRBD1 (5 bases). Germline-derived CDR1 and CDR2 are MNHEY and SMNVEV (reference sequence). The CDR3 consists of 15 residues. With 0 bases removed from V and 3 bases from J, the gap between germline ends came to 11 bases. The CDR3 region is CASSLSGGGDTEAFF. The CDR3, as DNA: TGTGCCAGCAGTTTATCGGGAGGAGGGGACACTGAAGCTTTCTTT.

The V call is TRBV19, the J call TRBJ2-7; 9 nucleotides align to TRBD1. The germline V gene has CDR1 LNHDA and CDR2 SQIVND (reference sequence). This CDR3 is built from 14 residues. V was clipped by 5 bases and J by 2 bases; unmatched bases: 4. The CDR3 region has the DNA TGTGCCAGTAGTGCGAGACAGGGGGCCTACGAGCAGTACTTC. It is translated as CASSARQGAYEQYF.

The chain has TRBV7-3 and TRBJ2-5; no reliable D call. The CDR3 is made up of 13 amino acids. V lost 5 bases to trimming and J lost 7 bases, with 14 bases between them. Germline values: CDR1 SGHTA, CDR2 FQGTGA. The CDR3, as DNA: TGTGCCAGCAGCCCCGACCAGACTGGGACCCAGTACTTC. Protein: CASSPDQTGTQYF.

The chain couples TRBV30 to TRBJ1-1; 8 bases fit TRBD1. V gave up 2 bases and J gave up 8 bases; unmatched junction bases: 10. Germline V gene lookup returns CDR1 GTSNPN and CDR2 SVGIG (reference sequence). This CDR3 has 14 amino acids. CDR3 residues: CAWSRQGLGSEAFF. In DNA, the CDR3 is TGTGCCTGGAGTCGACAGGGGCTGGGGTCGGAAGCTTTCTTT. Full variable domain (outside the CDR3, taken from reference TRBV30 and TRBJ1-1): SQTIHQWPATLVQPVGSPLSLECTVEGTSNPNLYWYRQAAGRGLQLLFYSVGIGQISSEVPQNLSASRPQDRQFILSSKKLLLSDSGFYLCAWSRQGLGSEAFFGQGTRLTVV.

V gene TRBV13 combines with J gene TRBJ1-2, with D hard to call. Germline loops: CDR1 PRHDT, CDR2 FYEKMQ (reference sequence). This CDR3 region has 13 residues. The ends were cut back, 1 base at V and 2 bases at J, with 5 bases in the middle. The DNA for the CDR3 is TGTGCCAGCAGCTTAGCTCCCAACTATGGCTACACCTTC. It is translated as CASSLAPNYGYTF.